This T cell receptor beta chain is from a study of control samples from healthy donors and cancer patients. This clone was counted a few times. Profiled with immunoSEQ multiplex PCR; TCRdb holds only in-frame clones, not every one. This table holds tens of thousands of clones, roughly 91% found once. CDR3 length: 15 residues. Germline lookup yields CDR1 KGHDR and CDR2 SFDVKD. Trimming shortened V by 9 bases and J by 6 bases, and 20 bases separated the two germline ends. The sequenced sample was PBMCs. The receptor was isolated from a woman aged 45-65 years with colorectal cancer. V and J are TRBV24-1 and TRBJ2-1, with a tentative D call TRBD1 (6 bases). The CDR3: CATGGRDAQTNEQFF. The CDR3 DNA reads TGTGCCACCGGGGGCCGGGACGCTCAGACCAATGAGCAGTTCTTC.